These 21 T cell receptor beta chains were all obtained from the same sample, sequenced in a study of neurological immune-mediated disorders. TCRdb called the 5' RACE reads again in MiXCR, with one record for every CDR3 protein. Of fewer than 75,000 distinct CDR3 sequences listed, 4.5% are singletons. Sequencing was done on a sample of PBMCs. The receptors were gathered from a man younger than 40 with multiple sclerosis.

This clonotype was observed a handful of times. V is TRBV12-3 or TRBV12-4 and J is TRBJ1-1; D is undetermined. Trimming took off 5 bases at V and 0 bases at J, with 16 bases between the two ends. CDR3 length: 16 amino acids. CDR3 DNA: TGTGCCAGCAGTCCCCGACCCAGCAACATGAACACTGAAGCTTTCTTT. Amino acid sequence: CASSPRPSNMNTEAFF.

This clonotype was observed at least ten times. The CDR3 loop reads CASRVQLNTGELFF. The DNA for the CDR3 is TGTGCCAGCAGGGTGCAGCTGAACACCGGGGAGCTGTTTTTT. V gene TRBV7-3 combines with J gene TRBJ2-2; D unclear. This CDR3 is 14 amino acids long. V was cut by 6 bases and J by 1 base, with 9 bases left in between. The germline CDR1 and CDR2 sequences are SGHTA and FQGTGA.

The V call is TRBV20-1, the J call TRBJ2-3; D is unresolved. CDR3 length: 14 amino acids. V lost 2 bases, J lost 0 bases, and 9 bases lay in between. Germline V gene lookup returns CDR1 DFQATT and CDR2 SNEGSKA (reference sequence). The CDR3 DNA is TGCAGTGCTAGAAAGCAGGCTAGCACAGATACGCAGTATTTT. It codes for CSARKQASTDTQYF.

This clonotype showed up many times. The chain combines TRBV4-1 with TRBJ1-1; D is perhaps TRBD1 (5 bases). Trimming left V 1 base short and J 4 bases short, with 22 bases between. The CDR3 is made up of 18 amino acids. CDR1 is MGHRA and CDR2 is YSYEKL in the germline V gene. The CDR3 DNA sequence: TGCGCCAGCAGCCAAGGGCCCCTTTCCAGGGTGATCGGCACTGAAGCTTTCTTT. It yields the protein CASSQGPLSRVIGTEAFF.

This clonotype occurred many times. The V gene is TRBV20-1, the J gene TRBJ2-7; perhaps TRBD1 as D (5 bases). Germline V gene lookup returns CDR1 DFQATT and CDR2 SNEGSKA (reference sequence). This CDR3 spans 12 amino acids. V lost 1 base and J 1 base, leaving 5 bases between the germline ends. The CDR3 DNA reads TGCAGTGCTAGAGGACAGTCCTACGAGCAGTACTTC. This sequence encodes CSARGQSYEQYF.

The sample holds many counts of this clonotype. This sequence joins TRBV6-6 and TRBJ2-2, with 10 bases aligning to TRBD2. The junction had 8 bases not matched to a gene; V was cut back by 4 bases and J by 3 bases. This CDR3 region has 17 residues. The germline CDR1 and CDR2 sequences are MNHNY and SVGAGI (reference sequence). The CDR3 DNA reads TGTGCCAGCAGTTCCTCAGCGGGGGGGCCTCACACCGGGGAGCTGTTTTTT. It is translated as CASSSSAGGPHTGELFF.

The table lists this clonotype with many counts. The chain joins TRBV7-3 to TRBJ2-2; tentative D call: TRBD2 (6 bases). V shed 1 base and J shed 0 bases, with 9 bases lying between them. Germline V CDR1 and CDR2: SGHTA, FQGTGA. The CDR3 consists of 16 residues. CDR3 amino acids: CASSLMAGPNTGELFF. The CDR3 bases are TGTGCCAGCAGCTTAATGGCGGGGCCGAACACCGGGGAGCTGTTTTTT.

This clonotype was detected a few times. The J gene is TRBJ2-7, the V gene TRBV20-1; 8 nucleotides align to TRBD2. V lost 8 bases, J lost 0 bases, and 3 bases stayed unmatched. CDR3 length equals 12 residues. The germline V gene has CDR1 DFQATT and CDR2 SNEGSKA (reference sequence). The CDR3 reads CSLAGSSYEQYF. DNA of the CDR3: TGCAGTTTAGCGGGAAGCTCCTACGAGCAGTACTTC.

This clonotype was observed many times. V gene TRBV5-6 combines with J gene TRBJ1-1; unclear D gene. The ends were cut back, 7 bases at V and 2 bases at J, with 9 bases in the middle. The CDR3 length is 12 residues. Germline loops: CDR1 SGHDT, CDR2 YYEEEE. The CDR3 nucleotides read TGTGCCAGCGGCCCGGGAAACACTGAAGCTTTCTTT. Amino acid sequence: CASGPGNTEAFF.

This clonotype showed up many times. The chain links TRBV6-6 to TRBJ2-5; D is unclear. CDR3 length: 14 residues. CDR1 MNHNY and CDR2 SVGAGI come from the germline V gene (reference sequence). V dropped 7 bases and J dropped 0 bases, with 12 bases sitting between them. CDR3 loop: CASIQDGYQETQYF. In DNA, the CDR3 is TGTGCCAGCATCCAAGACGGGTACCAAGAGACCCAGTACTTC.

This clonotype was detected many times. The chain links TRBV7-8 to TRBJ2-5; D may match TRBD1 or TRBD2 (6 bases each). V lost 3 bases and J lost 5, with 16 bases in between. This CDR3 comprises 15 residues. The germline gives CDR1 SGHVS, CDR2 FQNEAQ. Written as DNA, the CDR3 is TGTGCCAGCAGCTTGGGGGGCGGGCGTCAGGAGACCCAGTACTTC. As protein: CASSLGGGRQETQYF.

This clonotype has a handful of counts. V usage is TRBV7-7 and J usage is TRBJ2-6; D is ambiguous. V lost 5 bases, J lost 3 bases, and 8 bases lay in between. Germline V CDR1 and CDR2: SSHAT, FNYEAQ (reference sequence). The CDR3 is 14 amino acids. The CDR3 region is CASSPIDGANVLTF. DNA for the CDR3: TGTGCCAGCAGCCCAATCGATGGGGCCAACGTCCTGACTTTC.

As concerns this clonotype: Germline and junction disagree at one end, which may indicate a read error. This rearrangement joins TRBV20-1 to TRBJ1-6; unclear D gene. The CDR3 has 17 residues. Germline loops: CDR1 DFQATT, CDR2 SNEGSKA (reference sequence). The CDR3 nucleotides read TGCAGTGCTAGAGTTGTGTCTTCAAGCTCCTATAATTCACCCCTCAACTTT. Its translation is CSARVVSSSSYNSPLNF.

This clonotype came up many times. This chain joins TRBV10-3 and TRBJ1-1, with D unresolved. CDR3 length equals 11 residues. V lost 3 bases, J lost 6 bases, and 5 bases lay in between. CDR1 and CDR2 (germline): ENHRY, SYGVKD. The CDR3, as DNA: TGTGCCATCAGTGAATCTTCTGAAGCTTTCTTT. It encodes CAISESSEAFF.

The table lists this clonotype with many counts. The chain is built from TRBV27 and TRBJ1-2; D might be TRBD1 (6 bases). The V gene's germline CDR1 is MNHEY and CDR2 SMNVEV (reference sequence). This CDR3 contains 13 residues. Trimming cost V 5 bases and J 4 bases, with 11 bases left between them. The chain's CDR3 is CASSPLGGYGYTF. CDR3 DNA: TGTGCCAGCAGTCCCTTAGGGGGCTATGGCTACACCTTC.

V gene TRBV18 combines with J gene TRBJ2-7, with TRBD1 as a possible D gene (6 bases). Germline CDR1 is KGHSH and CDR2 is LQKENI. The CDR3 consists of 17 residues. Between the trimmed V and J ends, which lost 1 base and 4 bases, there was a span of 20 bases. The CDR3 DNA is TGTGCCAGCTCACCACGGTCACCCCAGGGGCGGTCTTACGAGCAGTACTTC. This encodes CASSPRSPQGRSYEQYF.

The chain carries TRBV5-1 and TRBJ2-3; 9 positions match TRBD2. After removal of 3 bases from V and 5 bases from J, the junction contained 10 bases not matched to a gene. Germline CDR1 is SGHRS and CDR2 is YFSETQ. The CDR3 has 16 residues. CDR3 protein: CASSSLGGGAGDTQYF. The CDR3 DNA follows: TGCGCCAGCAGCTCCCTGGGCGGGGGGGCTGGAGATACGCAGTATTTT.

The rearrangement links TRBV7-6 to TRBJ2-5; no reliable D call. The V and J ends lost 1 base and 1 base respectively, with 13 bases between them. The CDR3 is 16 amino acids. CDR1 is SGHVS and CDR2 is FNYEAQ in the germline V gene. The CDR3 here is CASSLVISAAQETQYF. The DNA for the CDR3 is TGTGCCAGCAGCTTAGTTATTTCGGCAGCCCAAGAGACCCAGTACTTC.

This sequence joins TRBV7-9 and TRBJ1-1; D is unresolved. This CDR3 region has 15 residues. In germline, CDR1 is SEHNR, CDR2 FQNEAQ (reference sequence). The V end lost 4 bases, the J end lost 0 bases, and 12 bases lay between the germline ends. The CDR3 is CASSYLTSLNTEAFF. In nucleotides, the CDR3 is TGTGCCAGCAGCTACCTTACATCCCTGAACACTGAAGCTTTCTTT.

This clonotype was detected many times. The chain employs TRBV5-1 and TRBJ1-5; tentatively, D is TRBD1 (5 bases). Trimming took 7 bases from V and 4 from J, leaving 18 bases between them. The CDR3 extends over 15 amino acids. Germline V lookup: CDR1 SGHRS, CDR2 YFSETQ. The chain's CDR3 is CASRLGAGENQPQHF. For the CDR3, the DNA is TGCGCCAGCCGGCTTGGGGCAGGAGAAAATCAGCCCCAGCATTTT.

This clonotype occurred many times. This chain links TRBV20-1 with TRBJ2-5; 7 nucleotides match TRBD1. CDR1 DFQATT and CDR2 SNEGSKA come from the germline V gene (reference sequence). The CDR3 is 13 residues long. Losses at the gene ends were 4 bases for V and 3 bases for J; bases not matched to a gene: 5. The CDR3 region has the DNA TGCAGTGCTAAGGGACAGCTGAAAGAGACCCAGTACTTC. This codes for CSAKGQLKETQYF.